The rows below give T cell receptor beta chains drawn from one sample of a study of monozygotic twins with inflammatory bowel disease. TCRdb re-called the 5' RACE reads and catalogs CDR3 proteins one per entry, DNA excluded. Its listing shows under 350,000 distinct CDR3 sequences. Material: blood. The receptor source for this set is a human donor with ulcerative colitis or Crohn's disease, or a healthy co-twin of an affected twin (not recorded which). CDR3s include the opening cysteine and the closing phenylalanine or tryptophan.

j_gene,v_gene,CDR3aa
TRBJ2-1,TRBV12-3/TRBV12-4,CASSLFGMGNEQFF
TRBJ2-1,TRBV7-2,CASSFGRGLNEQFF
TRBJ2-7,TRBV7-3,CASSMGQGYEQYF
TRBJ2-7,TRBV6-5,CASMSTAGTGGTEQYF
TRBJ2-1,TRBV5-1,CASSLTSGNVNEQFF
TRBJ2-7,TRBV11-1,CASSLGKEYYEQYF
TRBJ1-6,TRBV28,CASSPKRQGSYNSPLHF
TRBJ2-1,TRBV9,CASSVVSSSNEQFF
TRBJ2-1,TRBV29-1,CSVERGREQFF
TRBJ1-2,TRBV5-1,CASSFGQESGYTF
TRBJ2-1,TRBV10-2,CASSVIDEVWQTLGDEQFF
TRBJ1-1,TRBV29-1,CSVGGANTEAFF
TRBJ2-2,TRBV9,CASSVAHTGELFF
TRBJ2-2,TRBV19,CASKRQEHTGELFF
TRBJ2-1,TRBV28,CASRTRGTYNEQFF